These T cell receptor beta chains were read from a single sample in a study of OX40 agonist ivuxolimab in advanced cancers. Method: immunoSEQ multiplex PCR; TCRdb's copy keeps in-frame clones and lacks some. The sample yields around 27,000 clones, about nine tenths seen once. The sequencing here drew on CD4+ or CD8+ T cells sorted from blood, taken in a trial of the OX40 agonist ivuxolimab. The receptors were sampled from an adult with an advanced solid tumor such as melanoma, head and neck, liver or kidney cancer. Each CDR3 is given with its conserved first and last residue. Fields, in order: CDR3 protein, CDR3 DNA, V gene, D gene, J gene, clone size. D genes are given only for firm matches. Expanded clones get a size class; other rows say once, few or many, or leave the size out.

CDR3 protein: CASSPRGVGTEAFF
CDR3 DNA: TGTGCCAGCAGTCCACGCGGGGTTGGCACTGAAGCTTTCTTT
V gene: TRBV27
D gene: .
J gene: TRBJ1-1
clone size: .

CDR3 protein: CASSQDIGLSSSYEQYF
CDR3 DNA: TGCGCCAGCAGCCAAGATATCGGGCTGAGTAGCTCCTACGAGCAGTACTTC
V gene: TRBV4-1
D gene: .
J gene: TRBJ2-7
clone size: .

CDR3 protein: CASSLYGLAVLSTDTQYF
CDR3 DNA: TGTGCCAGCAGTTTATATGGTCTAGCCGTCCTTAGCACAGATACGCAGTATTTT
V gene: TRBV27
D gene: .
J gene: TRBJ2-3
clone size: once

CDR3 protein: CASSLGRLAGGIYNEQFF
CDR3 DNA: TGTGCCAGCAGCTTAGGGCGACTAGCGGGAGGAATCTACAATGAGCAGTTCTTC
V gene: TRBV7-9
D gene: TRBD2
J gene: TRBJ2-1
clone size: .

CDR3 protein: CASSQDLGLNSPLHF
CDR3 DNA: TGCGCCAGCAGCCAAGATCTGGGCCTTAATTCACCCCTCCACTTT
V gene: TRBV4-1
D gene: .
J gene: TRBJ1-6
clone size: .

CDR3 protein: CASSLVPAGTADTQYF
CDR3 DNA: TGTGCCAGCAGCTTAGTCCCGGCGGGAACCGCAGATACGCAGTATTTT
V gene: TRBV7-9
D gene: .
J gene: TRBJ2-3
clone size: .

CDR3 protein: CAWRGATGELFF
CDR3 DNA: TGTGCCTGGAGAGGGGCCACCGGGGAGCTGTTTTTT
V gene: TRBV30
D gene: .
J gene: TRBJ2-2
clone size: .

CDR3 protein: CASSERLLAGTYEQYF
CDR3 DNA: TGTGCCAGCAGTGAAAGGTTACTAGCGGGGACCTACGAGCAGTACTTC
V gene: TRBV6-1
D gene: TRBD2
J gene: TRBJ2-7
clone size: .

CDR3 protein: CASSLTAGILNTEAFF
CDR3 DNA: TGTGCCAGCAGCTTAACGGCAGGGATATTGAACACTGAAGCTTTCTTT
V gene: TRBV7-8
D gene: .
J gene: TRBJ1-1
clone size: .

CDR3 protein: CASSQELAGGSYEQYF
CDR3 DNA: TGCGCCAGCAGCCAAGAGTTAGCGGGGGGCTCCTACGAGCAGTACTTC
V gene: TRBV4-3
D gene: TRBD2
J gene: TRBJ2-7
clone size: .

CDR3 protein: CASRPAGAGNEQFF
CDR3 DNA: TGTGCCAGCAGGCCAGCGGGAGCTGGTAATGAGCAGTTCTTC
V gene: TRBV11-2
D gene: TRBD2
J gene: TRBJ2-1
clone size: .

CDR3 protein: CASSELAGGGETQYF
CDR3 DNA: TGTGCCAGCAGTGAACTAGCGGGAGGGGGAGAGACCCAGTACTTC
V gene: TRBV25-1
D gene: TRBD2
J gene: TRBJ2-5
clone size: once

CDR3 protein: CASSWGGSDTQYF
CDR3 DNA: TGTGCCAGCAGCTGGGGGGGTAGCGATACGCAGTATTTT
V gene: TRBV5-6
D gene: TRBD2
J gene: TRBJ2-3
clone size: .

CDR3 protein: CSVPWAGRPYEQYF
CDR3 DNA: TGCAGCGTCCCTTGGGCAGGGAGACCCTACGAGCAGTACTTC
V gene: TRBV29-1
D gene: .
J gene: TRBJ2-7
clone size: .

CDR3 protein: CASSPSPGQRNYGYTF
CDR3 DNA: TGTGCCAGCAGCCCCAGTCCGGGACAGAGAAACTATGGCTACACCTTC
V gene: TRBV7-9
D gene: TRBD1
J gene: TRBJ1-2
clone size: few